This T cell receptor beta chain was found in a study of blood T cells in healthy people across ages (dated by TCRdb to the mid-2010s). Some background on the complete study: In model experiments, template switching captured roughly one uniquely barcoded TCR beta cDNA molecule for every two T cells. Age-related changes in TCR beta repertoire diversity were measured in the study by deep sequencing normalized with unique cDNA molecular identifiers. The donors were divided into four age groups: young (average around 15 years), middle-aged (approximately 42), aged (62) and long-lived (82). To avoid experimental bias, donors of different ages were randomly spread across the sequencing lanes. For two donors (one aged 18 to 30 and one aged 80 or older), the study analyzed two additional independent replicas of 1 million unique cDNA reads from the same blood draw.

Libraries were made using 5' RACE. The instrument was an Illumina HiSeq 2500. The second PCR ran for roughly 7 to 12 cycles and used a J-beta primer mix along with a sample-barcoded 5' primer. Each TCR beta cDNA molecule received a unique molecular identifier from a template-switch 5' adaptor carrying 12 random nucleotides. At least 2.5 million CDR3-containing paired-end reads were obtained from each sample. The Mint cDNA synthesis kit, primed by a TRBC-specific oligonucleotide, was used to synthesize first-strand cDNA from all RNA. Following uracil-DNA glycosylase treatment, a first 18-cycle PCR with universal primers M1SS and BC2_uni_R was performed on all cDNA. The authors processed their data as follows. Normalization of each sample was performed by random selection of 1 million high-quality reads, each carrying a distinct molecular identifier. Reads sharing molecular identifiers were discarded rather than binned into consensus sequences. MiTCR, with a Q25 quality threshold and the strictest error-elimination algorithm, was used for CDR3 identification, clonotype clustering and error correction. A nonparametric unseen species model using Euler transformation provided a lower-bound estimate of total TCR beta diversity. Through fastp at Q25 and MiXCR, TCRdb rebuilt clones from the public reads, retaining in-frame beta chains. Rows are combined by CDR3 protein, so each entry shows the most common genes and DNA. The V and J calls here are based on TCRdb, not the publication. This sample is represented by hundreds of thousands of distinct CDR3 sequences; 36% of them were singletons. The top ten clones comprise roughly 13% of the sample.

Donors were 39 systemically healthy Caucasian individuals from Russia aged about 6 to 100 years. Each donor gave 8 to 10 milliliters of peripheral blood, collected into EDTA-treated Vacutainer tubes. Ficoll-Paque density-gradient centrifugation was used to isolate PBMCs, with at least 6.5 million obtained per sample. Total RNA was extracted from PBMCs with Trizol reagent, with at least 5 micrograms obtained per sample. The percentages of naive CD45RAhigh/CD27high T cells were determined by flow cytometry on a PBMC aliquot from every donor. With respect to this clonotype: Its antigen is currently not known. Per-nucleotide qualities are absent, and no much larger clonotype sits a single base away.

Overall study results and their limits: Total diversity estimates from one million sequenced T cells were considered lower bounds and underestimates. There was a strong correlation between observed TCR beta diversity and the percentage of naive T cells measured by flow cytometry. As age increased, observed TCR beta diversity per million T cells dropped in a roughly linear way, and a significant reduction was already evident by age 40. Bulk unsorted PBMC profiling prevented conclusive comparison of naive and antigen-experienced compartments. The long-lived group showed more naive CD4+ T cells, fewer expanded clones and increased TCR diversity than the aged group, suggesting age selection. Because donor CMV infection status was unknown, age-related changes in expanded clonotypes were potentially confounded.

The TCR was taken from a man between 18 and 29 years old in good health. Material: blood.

CDR3 sequence: CASSVEGGPNNEQFF. The DNA sequence is given as TGTGCCAGCAGCGTAGAAGGAGGTCCCAACAATGAGCAGTTCTTC. The chain couples TRBV9 to TRBJ2-1; the best D guess is TRBD2, with 5 bases matching. The germline V gene gives CDR1 as SGDLS and CDR2 as YYNGEE. V was cut back by 0 bases and J by 5 bases, leaving a gap of 12 bases between them. Reading from cysteine to phenylalanine, the CDR3 counts 15 amino acids. CDR3 DNA only is kept here, 45 bases in frame from base 1.